Presented here are 11 T cell receptor beta chains from one specimen sequenced in a study of radiotherapy plus CTLA-4 blockade in lung cancer. Data came from immunoSEQ multiplex PCR; TCRdb stores just in-frame clones and leaves some out. The profile shows more than 95,000 clones, nearly 80% of them singletons. Source: peripheral blood, taken from a patient treated with radiotherapy plus ipilimumab. Receptors originate from a human donor with non-small cell lung cancer who had a partial response to radiotherapy plus ipilimumab.

The CDR3 spells CASGRRDGYTF. CDR3 DNA: TGTGCCAGCGGGAGACGGGATGGCTACACCTTC. The chain employs TRBV6-5 and TRBJ1-2; D gene unclear. Germline loops: CDR1 MNHEY, CDR2 SVGAGI. The CDR3 contains 11 residues. V shed 8 bases and J shed 6 bases, with 10 bases lying between them.

The chain is built from TRBV28 and TRBJ1-2; D unresolved. Germline V gives CDR1 MDHEN, CDR2 SYDVKM. This CDR3 spans 14 amino acids. Between the trimmed V and J ends, which lost 5 bases and 1 base, there was a span of 11 bases. As DNA, the CDR3 is TGTGCCAGCAGTCGTCTACCGGTTAACTATGGCTACACCTTC. Amino acids: CASSRLPVNYGYTF.

As for this clone: This sample includes further DNA sequences coding for the same CDR3. The J gene is TRBJ1-4, the V gene TRBV6-5; 10 nucleotides agree with TRBD1. Germline lookup yields CDR1 MNHEY and CDR2 SVGAGI. The CDR3 loop spans 14 amino acids. V trimming: 6 bases; J trimming: 8 bases; junction bases outside the gene matches: 6. CDR3: CASRTTGGREKLFF. CDR3 sequence (DNA): TGTGCCAGCAGGACGACAGGGGGCCGAGAAAAACTGTTTTTT.

The rearrangement uses TRBV6-1 and TRBJ2-3; 9 bases match TRBD1. Trimming took 11 bases from V and 6 from J; bases not matched to a gene: 15. CDR3 length: 15 residues. Germline CDR1 is MNHNS and CDR2 is SASEGT. CDR3 DNA sequence: TGTGCCGAATCCCCCTCGGACAGGGGATCGGATACGCAGTATTTT. This translates into CAESPSDRGSDTQYF.

The rearrangement links TRBV27 to TRBJ2-4; D possibly corresponds to TRBD2 (6 bases). Germline V lookup: CDR1 MNHEY, CDR2 SMNVEV (reference sequence). The CDR3 length is 18 residues. Deletions cut 4 bases from V and 5 bases from J, with 24 bases between. In DNA, the CDR3 is TGTGCCAGCAGTTCCTCGGGAGTTTCCACACCATCCCAAAACATTCAGTACTTC. It is translated as CASSSSGVSTPSQNIQYF.

The gene calls are TRBV11-2 and TRBJ1-2; 8 nucleotides match TRBD1. Germline-derived CDR1 and CDR2 are SGHAT and FQNNGV. The CDR3 is made up of 14 amino acids. J lost 7 bases, V lost 5 bases, and 9 bases had no gene match. For the CDR3, the DNA is TGTGCCAGCAGCGGACCAGGGGGCGCGCCTGGCTACACCTTC. This codes for CASSGPGGAPGYTF.

The chain has TRBV5-4 and TRBJ2-1; weak D call: TRBD2 (6 bases). CDR3 length: 14 residues. From germline, CDR1 is SGHNT and CDR2 YYREEE (reference sequence). Trimming left V 2 bases short and J 10 bases short, with 16 bases between. The CDR3 is CASSFTVGAGEQFF. CDR3 DNA: TGTGCCAGCAGCTTCACAGTAGGCGCGGGGGAGCAGTTCTTC.

This clone showed up just once. The rearrangement links TRBV4-1 to TRBJ1-4; maybe TRBD1 (5 bases). CDR1 MGHRA and CDR2 YSYEKL come from the germline V gene. This CDR3 spans 15 amino acids. Trimming stripped 4 bases from V and 7 bases from J, with 16 bases between. The CDR3 nucleotides read TGCGCCAGCAGCCCCCAAGGGGTCCTCCGTGAAAAACTGTTTTTT. Translation: CASSPQGVLREKLFF.

With regard to this clone: One end of the junction varies from germline; a read error may be responsible. The chain joins TRBV6-1 to TRBJ1-2; 8 bases align to TRBD1. Germline V gene lookup returns CDR1 MNHNS and CDR2 SASEGT. This CDR3 is built from 14 residues. CDR3 amino acids: CASTEQQGAGGYTF. The CDR3 DNA is TGTGCCAGCACTGAACAGCAGGGGGCAGGGGGCTACACCTTC.

V gene TRBV6-6 combines with J gene TRBJ1-1, with 7 nucleotides matching TRBD1. The length of the CDR3 is 13 residues. Germline V gene lookup returns CDR1 MNHNY and CDR2 SVGAGI (reference sequence). V trimming: 5 bases; J trimming: 5 bases; junction bases outside the gene matches: 5. The chain's CDR3 is CASSRYRGTEAFF. In DNA form, the CDR3 reads TGTGCCAGCAGTCGGTACAGGGGAACTGAAGCTTTCTTT.

This clone was seen more than once but under ten times. This chain connects TRBV9 to TRBJ2-2, with a weak D call TRBD1 (5 bases). Trimming removed 3 bases from V and 2 bases from J, with 8 bases in between. The CDR3 is 14 residues long. The germline V gene encodes CDR1 SGDLS and CDR2 YYNGEE. The DNA for the CDR3 is TGTGCCAGCAGCGAGACAGACAACACCGGGGAGCTGTTTTTT. Translated, it gives CASSETDNTGELFF.